Below are 9 T cell receptor beta chains sequenced from a single sample in a study of blood T cell repertoires in COVID-19. TCRdb's table, derived via immunoSEQ multiplex PCR, lists solely in-frame clones and lacks some. The data show 380,000 or so clones, 81% seen once. Sequencing was done on a sample of peripheral blood. The receptors were sampled from a human donor with acute or convalescent COVID-19. The donor label of this sample is uncertain.

The chain has TRBV30 and TRBJ1-1; D uncertain. CDR1 is GTSNPN, CDR2 SVGIG, per germline (reference sequence). The CDR3 loop spans 12 amino acids. V lost 4 bases and J lost 4, with 10 bases in between. The CDR3 coding sequence is TGTGCCTGGAACCGACTGACCACTGAAGCTTTCTTT. Translation: CAWNRLTTEAFF.

The chain links TRBV19 to TRBJ1-3; maybe TRBD1 (5 bases). CDR3 size: 17 residues. The germline V and J ends were trimmed by 5 bases and 0 bases, with 17 bases remaining between them. Germline V CDR1 and CDR2: LNHDA, SQIVND (reference sequence). The CDR3 DNA reads TGTGCCAGTAGTCCAGAATCGACAGCAAACTCTGGAAACACCATATATTTT. Translation: CASSPESTANSGNTIYF.

The J gene is TRBJ2-7, the V gene TRBV5-4; 10 bases are a match to TRBD2. CDR1 is SGHNT and CDR2 is YYREEE in the germline V gene (reference sequence). J gave up 6 bases and V 4 bases, and 10 bases lay outside the gene matches. The CDR3 sequence is 15 residues long. In nucleotides, the CDR3 is TGTGCCAGCAGCCCGGAGACTAGCGGGTTGAGCGAGCAGTACTTC. Translation gives CASSPETSGLSEQYF.

This clone showed up just once. V gene TRBV11-2 combines with J gene TRBJ1-1; maybe TRBD1 (5 bases). The V gene's germline CDR1 is SGHAT and CDR2 FQNNGV. The CDR3 runs to 14 residues. The V end lost 1 base, the J end lost 0 bases, and 6 bases lay between the germline ends. Here the CDR3 DNA reads TGTGCCAGCAGCTTAGGCAGGGTGAACACTGAAGCTTTCTTT. Protein: CASSLGRVNTEAFF.

The chain carries TRBV18 and TRBJ2-7; perhaps TRBD1 as D (6 bases). Germline CDR1 and CDR2: KGHSH and LQKENI. Trimming stripped 6 bases from V and 4 bases from J, with 16 bases between. The CDR3 runs 14 residues. The CDR3 is CASSFDRTSYEQYF. CDR3 in DNA: TGTGCCAGCTCCTTCGACAGGACCTCTTACGAGCAGTACTTC.

About this clone: Other DNA sequences in the sample encode the same CDR3. The chain joins TRBV30 to TRBJ1-1, with D maybe TRBD1 (5 bases). Between the trimmed V and J ends, which lost 0 bases and 3 bases, there was a span of 8 bases. Germline V lookup: CDR1 GTSNPN, CDR2 SVGIG (reference sequence). This CDR3 is built from 13 residues. The DNA of the CDR3 is TGTGCCTGGAGTGTACAGGTTCACACTGAAGCTTTCTTT. This codes for CAWSVQVHTEAFF.

The V call is TRBV4-2, the J call TRBJ2-3; no definite D call. This CDR3 is 16 amino acids long. V was trimmed by 0 bases and J by 0 bases, leaving 10 bases between them. Per the germline V gene, CDR1 is LGHNA and CDR2 is YNFKEQ. CDR3: CASSQDRYPSTDTQYF. The CDR3 nucleotides read TGTGCCAGCAGCCAAGATCGGTACCCTAGCACAGATACGCAGTATTTT.

This clone has just a few counts. V is TRBV5-1 and J is TRBJ2-1; 8 positions match TRBD1. Per the germline V gene, CDR1 is SGHRS and CDR2 is YFSETQ. V lost 2 bases, J lost 7 bases, and 2 bases stayed unmatched. This CDR3 spans 13 amino acids. In DNA form, the CDR3 reads TGCGCCAGCAGCTTTCAGGGGGCAAATGAGCAGTTCTTC. Protein sequence: CASSFQGANEQFF.

This clone was recorded many times. This chain uses TRBV6-6 with TRBJ1-2; D not certain. CDR3 length: 12 amino acids. The V gene's germline CDR1 is MNHNY and CDR2 SVGAGI (reference sequence). V dropped 6 bases and J dropped 3 bases, with 8 bases sitting between them. CDR3 nucleotide sequence: TGTGCCAGCAGGCCTAGCCACTATGGCTACACCTTC. It is translated as CASRPSHYGYTF.